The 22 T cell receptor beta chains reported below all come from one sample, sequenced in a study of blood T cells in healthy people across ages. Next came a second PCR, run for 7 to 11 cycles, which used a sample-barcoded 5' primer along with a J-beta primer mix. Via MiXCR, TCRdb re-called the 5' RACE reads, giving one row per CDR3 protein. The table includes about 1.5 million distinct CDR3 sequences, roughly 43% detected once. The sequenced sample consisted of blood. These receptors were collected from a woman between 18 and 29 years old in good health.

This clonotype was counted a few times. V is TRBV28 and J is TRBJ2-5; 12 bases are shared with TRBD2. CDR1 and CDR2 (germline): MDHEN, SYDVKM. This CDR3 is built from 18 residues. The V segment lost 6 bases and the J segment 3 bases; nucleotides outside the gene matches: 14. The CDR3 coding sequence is TGTGCCAGCAGCACCCCCGGGACTAGCGGGCTTCCAGAAGAGACCCAGTACTTC. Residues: CASSTPGTSGLPEETQYF.

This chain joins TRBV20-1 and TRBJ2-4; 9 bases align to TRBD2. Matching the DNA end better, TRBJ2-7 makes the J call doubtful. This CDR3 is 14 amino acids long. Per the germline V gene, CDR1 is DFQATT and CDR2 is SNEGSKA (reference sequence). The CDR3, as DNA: TGCAGTGCTAGAGAGGGTAGCGGGGGATACGAGCAGTACTTC. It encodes CSAREGSGGYEQYF.

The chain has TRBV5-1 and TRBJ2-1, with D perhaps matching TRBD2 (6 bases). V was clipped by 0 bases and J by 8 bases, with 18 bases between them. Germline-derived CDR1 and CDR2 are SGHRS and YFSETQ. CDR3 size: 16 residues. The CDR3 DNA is TGCGCCAGCAGCTTGGGTAGGGGACTCCTCTCAGATGAGCAGTTCTTC. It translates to CASSLGRGLLSDEQFF. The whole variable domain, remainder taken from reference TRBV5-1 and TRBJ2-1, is KAGVTQTPRYLIKTRGQQVTLSCSPISGHRSVSWYQQTPGQGLQFLFEYFSETQRNKGNFPGRFSGRQFSNSRSEMNVSTLELGDSALYLCASSLGRGLLSDEQFFGPGTRLTVL.

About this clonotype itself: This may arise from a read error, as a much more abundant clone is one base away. The chain's CDR3 is CSVVGAEQFF. In DNA form, the CDR3 reads TGCAGCGTTGTAGGGGCTGAGCAGTTCTTC. The chain recombines TRBV29-1 with TRBJ2-1; tentative D call: TRBD1 (5 bases). The CDR3 has 10 residues. With 4 bases removed from V and 9 bases from J, the gap between germline ends came to 7 bases. Germline assignment: CDR1 SQVTM and CDR2 ANQGSEA.

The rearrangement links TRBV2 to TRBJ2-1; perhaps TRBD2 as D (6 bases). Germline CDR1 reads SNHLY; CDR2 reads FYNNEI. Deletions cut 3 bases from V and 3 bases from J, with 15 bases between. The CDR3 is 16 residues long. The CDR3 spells CASSDPTGVVYNEQFF. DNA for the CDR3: TGTGCCAGCAGTGACCCAACGGGGGTCGTCTACAATGAGCAGTTCTTC.

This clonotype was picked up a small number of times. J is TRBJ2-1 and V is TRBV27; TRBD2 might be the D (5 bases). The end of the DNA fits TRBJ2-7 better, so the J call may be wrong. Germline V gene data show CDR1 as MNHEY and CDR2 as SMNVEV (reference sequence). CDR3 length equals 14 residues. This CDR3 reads CASSFVASWDEQYF. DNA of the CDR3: TGTGCCAGCAGTTTTGTGGCTAGCTGGGATGAGCAGTACTTC.

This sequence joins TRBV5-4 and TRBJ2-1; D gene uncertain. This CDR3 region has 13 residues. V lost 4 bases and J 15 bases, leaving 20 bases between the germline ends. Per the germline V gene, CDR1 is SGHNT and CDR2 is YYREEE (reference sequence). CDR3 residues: CASSRPTGPTLFF. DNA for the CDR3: TGTGCCAGCAGCCGACCTACCGGACCGACGTTGTTCTTC.

The CDR3 loop reads CASRFGPSGDRGEQYF. The CDR3 nucleotides read TGCGCCAGCCGATTCGGCCCCAGCGGGGACCGTGGGGAGCAGTACTTC. The chain couples TRBV4-1 to TRBJ2-7; 7 bases fit TRBD2. Losses at the gene ends were 8 bases for V and 7 bases for J; bases not matched to a gene: 20. Germline assignment: CDR1 MGHRA and CDR2 YSYEKL. The CDR3 loop spans 16 amino acids.

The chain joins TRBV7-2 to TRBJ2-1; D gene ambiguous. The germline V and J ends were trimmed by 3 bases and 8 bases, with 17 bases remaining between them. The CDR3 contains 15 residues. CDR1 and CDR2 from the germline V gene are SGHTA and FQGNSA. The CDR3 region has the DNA TGTGCCAGCAGCTTGTCTTCCTCCTACCACGATGAGCAGTTCTTC. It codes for CASSLSSSYHDEQFF.

CDR3 residues: CASSSPVLKAAEKLFF. In nucleotides, the CDR3 is TGTGCCAGCAGCTCACCGGTCCTGAAAGCGGCTGAAAAACTGTTTTTT. This sequence joins TRBV7-2 and TRBJ1-4; D uncertain. CDR1 is SGHTA and CDR2 is FQGNSA in the germline V gene. The length of the CDR3 is 16 residues. Trimming took 4 bases from V and 7 from J, leaving 19 bases between them.

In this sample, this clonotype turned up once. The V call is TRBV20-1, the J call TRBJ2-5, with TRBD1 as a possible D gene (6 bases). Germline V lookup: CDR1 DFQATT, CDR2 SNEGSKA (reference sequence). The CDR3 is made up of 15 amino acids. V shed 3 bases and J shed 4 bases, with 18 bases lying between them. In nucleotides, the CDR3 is TGCAGTGCTAGTTGGGGCGCCGGGACAAGAGAGACCCAGTACTTC. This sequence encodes CSASWGAGTRETQYF.

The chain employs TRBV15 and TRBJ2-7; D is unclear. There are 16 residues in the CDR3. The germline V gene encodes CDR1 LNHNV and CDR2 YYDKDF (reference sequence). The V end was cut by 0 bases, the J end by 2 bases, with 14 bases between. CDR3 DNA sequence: TGTGCCACCAGCAGAGATCCCCCTGAAGGGACCTACGAGCAGTACTTC. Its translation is CATSRDPPEGTYEQYF.

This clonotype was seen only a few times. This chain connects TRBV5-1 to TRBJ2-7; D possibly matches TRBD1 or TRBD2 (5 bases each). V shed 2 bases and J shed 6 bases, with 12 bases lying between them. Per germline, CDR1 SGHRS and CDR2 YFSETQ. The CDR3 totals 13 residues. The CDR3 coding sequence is TGCGCCAGCAGCTTAAGAGGGGCGGCCGAGCAGTACTTC. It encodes CASSLRGAAEQYF.

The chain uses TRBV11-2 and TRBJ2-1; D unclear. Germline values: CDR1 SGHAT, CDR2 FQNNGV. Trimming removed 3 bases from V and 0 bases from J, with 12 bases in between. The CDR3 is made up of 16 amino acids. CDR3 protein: CASSFDSPSSYNEQFF. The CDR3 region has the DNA TGTGCCAGCAGCTTTGATTCTCCGAGCTCCTACAATGAGCAGTTCTTC.

The DNA for the CDR3 is TGCGCCAGCAGCCCGTTCGAACCGCTAGGCACTGAAGCTTTCTTT. Translation gives CASSPFEPLGTEAFF. The genes are TRBV5-1 and TRBJ1-1; D remains unclear. Trimming removed 4 bases from V and 4 bases from J, with 17 bases in between. This CDR3 is 15 amino acids long. The V gene's germline CDR1 is SGHRS and CDR2 YFSETQ. The variable domain in full, completed from reference TRBV5-1 and TRBJ1-1, reads KAGVTQTPRYLIKTRGQQVTLSCSPISGHRSVSWYQQTPGQGLQFLFEYFSETQRNKGNFPGRFSGRQFSNSRSEMNVSTLELGDSALYLCASSPFEPLGTEAFFGQGTRLTVV.

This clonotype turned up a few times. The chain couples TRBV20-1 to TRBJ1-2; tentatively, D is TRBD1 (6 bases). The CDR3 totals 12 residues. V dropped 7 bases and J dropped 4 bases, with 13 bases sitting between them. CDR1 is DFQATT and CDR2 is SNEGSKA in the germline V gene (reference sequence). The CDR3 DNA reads TGCAGTGTAGGAGGGGGGGTCTATGGCTACACCTTC. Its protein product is CSVGGGVYGYTF.

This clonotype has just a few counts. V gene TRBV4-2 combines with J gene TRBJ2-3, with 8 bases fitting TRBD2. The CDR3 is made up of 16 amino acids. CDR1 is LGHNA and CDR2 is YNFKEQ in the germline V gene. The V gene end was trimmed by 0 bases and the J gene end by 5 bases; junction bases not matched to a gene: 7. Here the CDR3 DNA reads TGTGCCAGCAGCCAAGACGCGGGAGGTCGCGGAGATACGCAGTATTTT. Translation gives CASSQDAGGRGDTQYF.

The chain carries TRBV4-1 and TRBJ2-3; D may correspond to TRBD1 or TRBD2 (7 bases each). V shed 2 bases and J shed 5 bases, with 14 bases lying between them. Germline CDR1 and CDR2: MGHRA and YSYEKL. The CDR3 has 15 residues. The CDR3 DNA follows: TGCGCCAGCAGCCAACAACAGGGGAGGGAAGATACGCAGTATTTT. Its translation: CASSQQQGREDTQYF.

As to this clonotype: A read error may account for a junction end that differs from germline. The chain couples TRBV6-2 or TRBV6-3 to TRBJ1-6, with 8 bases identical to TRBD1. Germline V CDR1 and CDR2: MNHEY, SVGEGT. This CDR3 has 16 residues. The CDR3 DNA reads TGTGCCAGCAGTTACTACGGACAGGGTGACAATGCACCCCCCCACTTT. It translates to CASSYYGQGDNAPPHF.

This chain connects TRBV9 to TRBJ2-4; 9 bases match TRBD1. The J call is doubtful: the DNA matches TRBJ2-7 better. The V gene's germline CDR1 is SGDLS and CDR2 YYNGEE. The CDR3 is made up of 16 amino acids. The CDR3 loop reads CASSVDRGRFGDEQYF. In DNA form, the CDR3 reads TGTGCCAGCAGCGTGGACAGGGGCCGCTTTGGGGACGAGCAGTACTTC.

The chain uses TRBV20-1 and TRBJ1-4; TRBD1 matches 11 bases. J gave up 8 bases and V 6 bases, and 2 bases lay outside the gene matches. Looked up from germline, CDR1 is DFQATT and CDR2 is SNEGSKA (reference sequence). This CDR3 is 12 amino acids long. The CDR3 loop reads CSAGDRGEKLFF. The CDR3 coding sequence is TGCAGTGCCGGGGACAGGGGGGAAAAACTGTTTTTT.

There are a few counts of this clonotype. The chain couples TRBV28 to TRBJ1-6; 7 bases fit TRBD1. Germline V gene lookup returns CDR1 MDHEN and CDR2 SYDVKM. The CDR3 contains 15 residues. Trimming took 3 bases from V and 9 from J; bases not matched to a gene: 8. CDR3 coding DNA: TGTGCCAGCAGTTTGAGGGGGCTAATGGGTTCACCCCTCCACTTT. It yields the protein CASSLRGLMGSPLHF.